The 22 T cell receptor beta chains given below trace back to one sample, sequenced in a study of T cells in Graves' hyperthyroidism and ophthalmopathy. Amplified regions were TCR beta CDR3 sequences from RNA transcripts. The HTBI set primed first-round TCR CDR3 RT-PCR. Each CDR3 protein is one row after TCRdb ran MiXCR on the multiplex PCR reads. The table shows about 540,000 distinct CDR3 sequences, with about 43% occurring only once. Sequencing was carried out using peripheral blood or thyroid tissue (not recorded which). These TCRs come from a woman between 18 and 30 years old with Graves' hyperthyroidism.

This clonotype was observed a handful of times. This chain connects TRBV4-3 to TRBJ1-2, with D uncertain. The CDR3 extends over 15 amino acids. Germline V lookup: CDR1 LGHNA, CDR2 YSLEER. V lost 11 bases to trimming and J lost 2 bases, with 21 bases between them. For the CDR3, the DNA is TGCGCCGGAGCCAAGATGATCCGGGCCAACTATGGCTACACCTTC. It codes for CAGAKMIRANYGYTF.

This clonotype was counted ten times or more. This sequence joins TRBV4-3 and TRBJ2-7; 8 bases line up with TRBD1. CDR3 length equals 16 residues. The ends lost 3 bases at V and 2 bases at J; junction bases unmatched: 9. Germline V gives CDR1 LGHNA, CDR2 YSLEER. CDR3 DNA: TGCGCCAGCAGCCATCACGGGACAGGCGAGCCCTACGAGCAGTACTTC. It yields the protein CASSHHGTGEPYEQYF.

Comments on this clonotype: Given the absence of the conserved phenylalanine or tryptophan at the CDR3 end, a read error is likely. It is unclear where the CDR3 begins or ends on the DNA, so no DNA is shown, and the CDR3 is as TCRdb lists it. This chain uses TRBV7-9 with TRBJ2-5. Ends included, the CDR3 has 14 residues. The V gene's germline CDR1 is SEHNR and CDR2 FQNEAQ (reference sequence). The CDR3 reads CASSLVRWRTPSTS.

The chain couples TRBV19 to TRBJ2-5; 7 positions agree with TRBD1. V gave up 9 bases and J gave up 5 bases; unmatched junction bases: 9. CDR1 is LNHDA, CDR2 SQIVND, per germline (reference sequence). The CDR3 is 13 residues long. The CDR3 loop is CASCRQGGETQYF. CDR3 DNA sequence: TGTGCCAGCTGCAGACAGGGTGGGGAGACCCAGTACTTC. The full variable domain, in which reference TRBV19 and TRBJ2-5 provide the parts outside the CDR3, is DGGITQSPKYLFRKEGQNVTLSCEQNLNHDAMYWYRQDPGQGLRLIYYSQIVNDFQKGDIAEGYSVSREKKESFPLTVTSAQKNPTAFYLCASCRQGGETQYFGPGTRLLVL.

The chain carries TRBV28 and TRBJ1-1; 7 nucleotides line up with TRBD1. Germline V gene sequence: CDR1 MDHEN, CDR2 SYDVKM. Trimming cost V 2 bases and J 1 base; bases outside gene matches: 10. This CDR3 contains 17 residues. The CDR3 spells CASSLGGTAFGNTEAFF. The CDR3 coding sequence is TGTGCCAGCAGTTTAGGCGGGACAGCGTTTGGGAACACTGAAGCTTTCTTT.

This clonotype occurred many times. CDR3 DNA sequence: TGTGCCAGCAGACGAAGCATTTTGGCCTCTGGGGCCAACGTCCTGACTTTC. This translates into CASRRSILASGANVLTF. This chain uses TRBV7-9 with TRBJ2-6; D is uncertain. The V end lost 6 bases, the J end lost 0 bases, and 15 bases lay between the germline ends. This CDR3 spans 17 amino acids. Germline values: CDR1 SEHNR, CDR2 FQNEAQ (reference sequence). The full variable domain, rest sourced from reference TRBV7-9 and TRBJ2-6, is DTGVSQNPRHKITKRGQNVTFRCDPISEHNRLYWYRQTLGQGPEFLTYFQNEAQLEKSRLLSDRFSAERPKGSFSTLEIQRTEQGDSAMYLCASRRSILASGANVLTFGAGSRLTVL.

This clonotype was counted at least ten times. A much larger clone differs from this one at a single base, so this may be a read error. CDR3 protein: CSVARRLNTEALF. Here the CDR3 DNA reads TGCAGCGTTGCTCGACGCCTGAACACTGAAGCTCTCTTT. This chain joins TRBV29-1 and TRBJ1-1, with D unresolved. The CDR3 totals 13 residues. Germline CDR1 is SQVTM and CDR2 is ANQGSEA.

At least ten counts were recorded for this clonotype. The chain combines TRBV5-6 with TRBJ2-5; a weak D match, TRBD2 (6 bases). Germline V gives CDR1 SGHDT, CDR2 YYEEEE. With 4 bases removed from V and 5 bases from J, the gap between germline ends came to 15 bases. This CDR3 contains 14 residues. DNA of the CDR3: TGTGCCAGCAGCCGTCGGGACTTTTCGGAGACCCAGTACTTC. Translated, it gives CASSRRDFSETQYF.

This clonotype was detected many times. The chain joins TRBV7-6 to TRBJ2-7, with D perhaps TRBD1 or TRBD2 (5 bases each). CDR1 SGHVS and CDR2 FNYEAQ come from the germline V gene. V was pared by 4 bases and J by 3 bases, with 19 bases between. CDR3 length equals 16 residues. The CDR3 is CASSSLSGRNIYEQYF. The CDR3 DNA reads as TGTGCCAGCAGCTCCTTATCGGGGCGGAACATCTACGAGCAGTACTTC.

The chain has TRBV20-1 and TRBJ2-7; D not certain. The V gene's germline CDR1 is DFQATT and CDR2 SNEGSKA (reference sequence). Trimming stripped 1 base from V and 2 bases from J, with 12 bases between. The CDR3 has 14 residues. CDR3 region: CSARGARSTYEQYF. The CDR3 coding sequence is TGCAGTGCTAGAGGGGCCCGGTCAACCTACGAGCAGTACTTC.

A word on this clonotype: No DNA is shown, since the ends of the CDR3 on it are uncertain; the CDR3 is the one TCRdb lists. The chain recombines TRBV19 with TRBJ2-5; the D segment call TRBD1 is taken from the table without a DNA check. Germline CDR1 reads LNHDA; CDR2 reads SQIVND (reference sequence). The CDR3 length equals 19 residues, ends included. The CDR3 protein is CASNSGTVYGYTFGETQYF.

There are many counts of this clonotype. The rearrangement links TRBV7-9 to TRBJ2-7; D unclear. From germline, CDR1 is SEHNR and CDR2 FQNEAQ (reference sequence). This CDR3 has 16 residues. V lost 0 bases, J lost 2 bases, and 14 bases lay in between. CDR3 amino acids: CASSLARVGSTYEQYF. As DNA, the CDR3 is TGTGCCAGCAGCTTAGCGCGAGTTGGGTCTACCTACGAGCAGTACTTC.

The V and J genes are TRBV6-4 and TRBJ1-3, with D hard to call. Trimming took off 5 bases at V and 0 bases at J, with 14 bases between the two ends. Per germline, CDR1 MRHNA and CDR2 SNTAGT. The CDR3 is 16 residues long. The CDR3 bases are TGTGCCAGCAGTTACCTGACACCGACCTCTGGAAACACCATATATTTT. Protein product: CASSYLTPTSGNTIYF.

This chain uses TRBV20-1 with TRBJ2-1; D possibly corresponds to TRBD2 (5 bases). This CDR3 is built from 13 residues. V shed 6 bases and J shed 1 base, with 10 bases lying between them. Germline V gene data show CDR1 as DFQATT and CDR2 as SNEGSKA (reference sequence). The CDR3 DNA is TGCAGTGCCTCGGAGGAATCCTACAATGAGCAGTTCTTC. This sequence encodes CSASEESYNEQFF.

This clonotype was found many times. The V gene is TRBV9, the J gene TRBJ1-2, with unresolved D. Trimming removed 3 bases at V and 5 bases at J, with 11 bases between. This CDR3 contains 13 residues. Germline CDR1 SGDLS, CDR2 YYNGEE. CDR3 DNA sequence: TGTGCCAGCAGCGCGAGCCCCCTGTATGGCTACACCTTC. Translating it yields CASSASPLYGYTF.

This clonotype was seen ten or more times. The chain combines TRBV7-9 with TRBJ2-5, with unresolved D. From germline, CDR1 is SEHNR and CDR2 FQNEAQ (reference sequence). V lost 1 base to trimming and J lost 4 bases, with 10 bases between them. The CDR3 is made up of 14 amino acids. The CDR3 nucleotides are TGTGCCAGCAGCTTAGTGACCCTCGGAGAGACCCAGTACTTC. It encodes CASSLVTLGETQYF.

CDR3 loop: CSARGLWEDTQYF. The DNA of the CDR3 is TGCAGTGCTAGAGGGTTGTGGGAGGATACGCAGTACTTC. This chain joins TRBV20-1 and TRBJ2-5; D may be TRBD2 (6 bases). V lost 1 base and J lost 11, with 17 bases in between. Per germline, CDR1 DFQATT and CDR2 SNEGSKA (reference sequence). The CDR3 has 13 amino acids.

This clonotype was detected ten times or more. The chain carries TRBV20-1 and TRBJ1-1; TRBD1 matches at 8 bases. V shed 6 bases and J 3 bases; nucleotides not matched to a gene: 9. Germline V gives CDR1 DFQATT, CDR2 SNEGSKA (reference sequence). This CDR3 spans 14 amino acids. In DNA form, the CDR3 reads TGCAGTGCAATTCAATTGGACAGGGACACTGAAGCTTTCTTT. This gives the protein CSAIQLDRDTEAFF.

This clonotype was counted many times. The CDR3 DNA is TGTGCCAGCAGCTTTCTTTCCGCCGGGGAGCTGTTTTTT. Protein: CASSFLSAGELFF. The chain links TRBV5-6 to TRBJ2-2; no firm D call. Trimming stripped 2 bases from V and 6 bases from J, with 8 bases between. Germline CDR1 and CDR2: SGHDT and YYEEEE. This CDR3 is built from 13 residues. Looking up the rest from reference TRBV5-6 and TRBJ2-2 gives the full variable domain: DAGVTQSPTHLIKTRGQQVTLRCSPKSGHDTVSWYQQALGQGPQFIFQYYEEEERQRGNFPDRFSGHQFPNYSSELNVNALLLGDSALYLCASSFLSAGELFFGEGSRLTVL.

This sequence joins TRBV7-3 and TRBJ2-2; either TRBD1 or TRBD2 may fit D (6 bases each). The V and J ends lost 4 bases and 10 bases respectively, with 19 bases between them. The CDR3 spans 15 residues. Germline V gives CDR1 SGHTA, CDR2 FQGTGA. The CDR3 DNA reads TGTGCCAGCAGCTCCAAGGGGGGAGGTCTGGTGGAGCTGTTTTTT. It encodes CASSSKGGGLVELFF. The full variable domain, in which reference TRBV7-3 and TRBJ2-2 provide the parts outside the CDR3, is GAGVSQTPSNKVTEKGKYVELRCDPISGHTALYWYRQSLGQGPEFLIYFQGTGAADDSGLPNDRFFAVRPEGSVSTLKIQRTERGDSAVYLCASSSKGGGLVELFFGEGSRLTVL.

This sequence joins TRBV6-5 and TRBJ1-3; 7 positions agree with TRBD1. Germline V CDR1 and CDR2: MNHEY, SVGAGI. V was pared by 5 bases and J by 0 bases, with 4 bases of the junction left unmatched. The CDR3 runs to 15 residues. The CDR3 coding sequence is TGTGCCAGCAGTCAGGGACAGCGCTCTGGAAACACCATATATTTT. Translating gives CASSQGQRSGNTIYF.

At least ten counts were recorded for this clonotype. This chain uses TRBV6-1 with TRBJ1-5, with a weak D call TRBD1 (6 bases). The CDR3 runs to 14 residues. The germline gives CDR1 MNHNS, CDR2 SASEGT. V was clipped by 11 bases and J by 6 bases, with 20 bases between them. CDR3 sequence reads: CASVPGALFQPQHF. The CDR3 DNA reads as TGTGCCTCCGTCCCGGGGGCTCTGTTTCAGCCCCAGCATTTT.